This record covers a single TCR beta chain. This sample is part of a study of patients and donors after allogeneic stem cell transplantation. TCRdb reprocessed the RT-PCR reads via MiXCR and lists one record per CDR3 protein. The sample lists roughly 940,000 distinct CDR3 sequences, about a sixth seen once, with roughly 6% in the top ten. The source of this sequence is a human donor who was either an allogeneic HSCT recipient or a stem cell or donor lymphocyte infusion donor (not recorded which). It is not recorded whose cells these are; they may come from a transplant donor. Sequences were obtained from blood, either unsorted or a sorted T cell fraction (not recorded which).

CDR3 region: CASRRGMLGEAFF. The CDR3 DNA follows: TGTGCCAGCAGGCGAGGTATGCTGGGGGAAGCTTTCTTT. V and J are TRBV27 and TRBJ1-1; D ambiguous. The CDR3 loop spans 13 amino acids. Per the germline V gene, CDR1 is MNHEY and CDR2 is SMNVEV (reference sequence). Deletions cut 6 bases from V and 8 bases from J, with 16 bases between.